The next 31 T cell receptor beta chains were all read from a single sample in a study of OX40 agonist ivuxolimab in advanced cancers. Profiled with immunoSEQ multiplex PCR; TCRdb holds only in-frame clones, not every one. The table has about 18,000 clones, about 80% seen once; the top ten hold 44%. The sample consisted of CD4+ or CD8+ T cells sorted from blood, taken in a trial of the OX40 agonist ivuxolimab. These receptors were collected from an adult with an advanced solid tumor such as melanoma, head and neck, liver or kidney cancer.

The chain uses TRBV27 and TRBJ2-7; possible D gene TRBD1, 6 bases. The CDR3 runs 14 residues. The V end lost 0 bases, the J end lost 3 bases, and 9 bases lay between the germline ends. Per the germline V gene, CDR1 is MNHEY and CDR2 is SMNVEV (reference sequence). CDR3 amino acids: CASSLSGTHYEQYF. The CDR3, as DNA: TGTGCCAGCAGTTTATCAGGGACACACTACGAGCAGTACTTC.

This chain joins TRBV7-3 and TRBJ1-2, with D unresolved. CDR3 size: 11 residues. The V end lost 11 bases, the J end lost 4 bases, and 11 bases lay between the germline ends. CDR1 SGHTA and CDR2 FQGTGA come from the germline V gene. DNA of the CDR3: TGTGCCTGCGGGGAACTCTATGGCTACACCTTC. Its translation is CACGELYGYTF. The complete variable domain, with remaining parts taken from reference TRBV7-3 and TRBJ1-2, reads GAGVSQTPSNKVTEKGKYVELRCDPISGHTALYWYRQSLGQGPEFLIYFQGTGAADDSGLPNDRFFAVRPEGSVSTLKIQRTERGDSAVYLCACGELYGYTFGSGTRLTVV.

V gene TRBV27 combines with J gene TRBJ2-1; 11 nucleotides match TRBD2. Trimming took 1 base from V and 8 from J; bases not matched to a gene: 10. Germline assignment: CDR1 MNHEY and CDR2 SMNVEV (reference sequence). The CDR3 is 17 amino acids. The CDR3 DNA reads TGTGCCAGCAGTTTATATCAAGCTAGCGGGGGGCCGGATGAGCAGTTCTTC. Its protein product is CASSLYQASGGPDEQFF.

This clone was counted between two and nine times. Written as DNA, the CDR3 is TGTGCCAGCAGCCAATGGACAGAGAATTCACCCCTCCACTTT. Its protein is CASSQWTENSPLHF. V usage is TRBV14 and J usage is TRBJ1-6; weak D call: TRBD1 (6 bases). The V gene lost 2 bases and the J gene lost 7 bases, with 9 bases spanning the gap. Germline loops: CDR1 SGHDN, CDR2 FVKESK. This CDR3 is built from 14 residues.

CDR3 sequence: CASSSDVLAGYNEQFF. For the CDR3, the DNA is TGTGCCAGCAGCTCAGACGTCCTAGCGGGGTACAATGAGCAGTTCTTC. V is TRBV13 and J is TRBJ2-1; 9 bases are a match to TRBD2. CDR3 size: 16 residues. J lost 4 bases, V lost 4 bases, and 8 bases had no gene match. Per the germline V gene, CDR1 is PRHDT and CDR2 is FYEKMQ (reference sequence).

This chain joins TRBV14 and TRBJ2-7; D is possibly TRBD1 (5 bases). V lost 4 bases, J lost 2 bases, and 24 bases lay in between. The length of the CDR3 is 18 residues. Germline values: CDR1 SGHDN, CDR2 FVKESK. The CDR3, as DNA: TGTGCCAGCAGCCGCCCCCGGTTGGGGCTAGGCGTACCCTACGAGCAGTACTTC. It encodes CASSRPRLGLGVPYEQYF.

The rearrangement links TRBV10-1 to TRBJ2-7; tentatively, D is TRBD1 (5 bases). There are 14 residues in the CDR3. CDR1 is WNHNN and CDR2 is SYGVQD in the germline V gene (reference sequence). The V end was cut by 0 bases, the J end by 5 bases, with 11 bases between. CDR3 residues: CASSESPLGDEQYF. The CDR3 DNA is TGCGCCAGCAGTGAGTCCCCCCTAGGGGACGAGCAGTACTTC.

The chain joins TRBV19 to TRBJ2-7, with D possibly matching TRBD2 (6 bases). Germline lookup yields CDR1 LNHDA and CDR2 SQIVND (reference sequence). The V gene lost 6 bases and the J gene lost 5 bases, with 20 bases spanning the gap. This CDR3 is built from 15 residues. The DNA for the CDR3 is TGTGCCAGTAGCTGGGGAACGGGGACTGCCGACGAGCAGTACTTC. Its translation is CASSWGTGTADEQYF.

The rearrangement links TRBV28 to TRBJ1-1; TRBD1 is a possible D gene (6 bases). The ends were cut back, 3 bases at V and 4 bases at J, with 12 bases in the middle. Germline-derived CDR1 and CDR2 are MDHEN and SYDVKM. This CDR3 region has 14 residues. The CDR3 DNA is TGTGCCAGCAGTTTTTGGGGGGCCGGCACTGAAGCTTTCTTT. Translated, it gives CASSFWGAGTEAFF. The entire variable domain, with the rest obtained from reference TRBV28 and TRBJ1-1, is as follows: DVKVTQSSRYLVKRTGEKVFLECVQDMDHENMFWYRQDPGLGLRLIYFSYDVKMKEKGDIPEGYSVSREKKERFSLILESASTNQTSMYLCASSFWGAGTEAFFGQGTRLTVV.

Points on this clone: This may come from a read error, since a much larger clone is one base off. The chain couples TRBV7-3 to TRBJ1-1, with D unresolved. Trimming pared 2 bases from V and 6 bases from J, leaving 1 base between. Germline V gene lookup returns CDR1 SGHTA and CDR2 FQGTGA. The CDR3 has 10 residues. The CDR3 reads CASSLPEAFF. CDR3 bases: TGTGCCAGCAGCTTACCTGAAGCTTTCTTT.

V and J are TRBV6-5 and TRBJ2-2; TRBD2 might be the D (5 bases). Germline CDR1 MNHEY, CDR2 SVGAGI. This CDR3 has 14 residues. Deletions cut 3 bases from V and 4 bases from J, with 9 bases between. CDR3 sequence: CASSYLAGTGELFF. The CDR3 nucleotides read TGTGCCAGCAGTTATCTGGCGGGCACCGGGGAGCTGTTTTTT.

On this clone itself: Germline and junction disagree at one end, which may indicate a read error. V and J are TRBV11-2 and TRBJ1-2; D unclear. The germline V gene encodes CDR1 SGHAT and CDR2 FQNNGV. CDR3 length: 12 amino acids. As DNA, the CDR3 is TGTGCCAGCAGTTTAGGTGGCCATTACTACACCTTC. Translated: CASSLGGHYYTF.

The gene calls are TRBV6-6 and TRBJ2-7; 11 bases line up with TRBD1. Germline CDR1 and CDR2: MNHNY and SVGAGI (reference sequence). This CDR3 spans 15 amino acids. Unmatched junction bases numbered 6, after V lost 5 bases and J lost 3 bases. CDR3 coding DNA: TGTGCCAGCAGTGACTTGGGGACAGGGGGCTACGAGCAGTACTTC. Translated, it gives CASSDLGTGGYEQYF.

J is TRBJ2-7 and V is TRBV28; D possibly corresponds to TRBD1 (5 bases). CDR1 is MDHEN, CDR2 SYDVKM, per germline. The CDR3 is 14 residues long. The V end was cut by 5 bases, the J end by 2 bases, with 13 bases between. In DNA, the CDR3 is TGTGCCAGCAGTCCCCTGACAGTGACCTACGAGCAGTACTTC. Protein sequence: CASSPLTVTYEQYF. The full variable domain, in which reference TRBV28 and TRBJ2-7 provide the parts outside the CDR3, is DVKVTQSSRYLVKRTGEKVFLECVQDMDHENMFWYRQDPGLGLRLIYFSYDVKMKEKGDIPEGYSVSREKKERFSLILESASTNQTSMYLCASSPLTVTYEQYFGPGTRLTVT.

The chain is built from TRBV2 and TRBJ2-5; a possible D gene is TRBD1 (5 bases). Trimming took off 3 bases at V and 2 bases at J, with 13 bases between the two ends. The CDR3 has 15 amino acids. Per the germline V gene, CDR1 is SNHLY and CDR2 is FYNNEI. The CDR3 bases are TGTGCCAGCAGTGATGATGGGGCAGCACAAGAGACCCAGTACTTC. This sequence encodes CASSDDGAAQETQYF.

The rearrangement links TRBV19 to TRBJ1-2, with D hard to call. Germline lookup yields CDR1 LNHDA and CDR2 SQIVND (reference sequence). CDR3 length: 12 residues. The ends were cut back, 7 bases at V and 5 bases at J, with 11 bases in the middle. CDR3 in amino acids: CASMGYTYGYTF. CDR3 coding DNA: TGTGCCAGTATGGGATATACTTATGGCTACACCTTC. The entire variable domain, with the rest obtained from reference TRBV19 and TRBJ1-2, is as follows: DGGITQSPKYLFRKEGQNVTLSCEQNLNHDAMYWYRQDPGQGLRLIYYSQIVNDFQKGDIAEGYSVSREKKESFPLTVTSAQKNPTAFYLCASMGYTYGYTFGSGTRLTVV.

This chain connects TRBV4-1 to TRBJ1-4; a weak D match, TRBD1 (6 bases). The CDR3 consists of 15 residues. Germline CDR1 and CDR2: MGHRA and YSYEKL. V gave up 0 bases and J gave up 8 bases, with 13 bases separating them. CDR3 loop: CASSQDNRVEEKLFF. The DNA of the CDR3 is TGCGCCAGCAGCCAAGACAACAGGGTGGAGGAAAAACTGTTTTTT.

The sample holds one count of this clone. V is TRBV13 and J is TRBJ1-1; D is unclear. The V gene lost 3 bases and the J gene lost 2 bases, with 7 bases spanning the gap. Germline values: CDR1 PRHDT, CDR2 FYEKMQ (reference sequence). The CDR3 is 13 amino acids. CDR3 loop: CASSLWPNTEAFF. DNA for the CDR3: TGTGCCAGCAGCTTGTGGCCCAACACTGAAGCTTTCTTT.

The chain joins TRBV4-2 to TRBJ2-2, with 15 bases aligning to TRBD2. The V and J ends lost 3 bases and 7 bases, in that order; junction bases with no gene match: 6. The length of the CDR3 is 17 residues. From germline, CDR1 is LGHNA and CDR2 YNFKEQ. The CDR3 is CASSQGLAGGSGGELFF. Written as DNA, the CDR3 is TGTGCCAGCAGCCAGGGACTAGCGGGGGGATCTGGCGGGGAGCTGTTTTTT.

This clone was counted a single time. The CDR3 region has the DNA TGTGCCAGTAGTATCCAGGTTTCCTACGAGCAGTACTTC. Protein product: CASSIQVSYEQYF. The V and J genes are TRBV19 and TRBJ2-7, with D unclear. Germline V lookup: CDR1 LNHDA, CDR2 SQIVND (reference sequence). The CDR3 is made up of 13 amino acids. The V and J ends lost 3 bases and 1 base respectively, with 7 bases between them.

This CDR3 is CASSRDRSHEQFF. The CDR3 coding sequence is TGTGCCAGCAGCAGGGACAGATCCCATGAGCAGTTCTTC. The chain is built from TRBV7-3 and TRBJ2-1, with 7 bases matching TRBD1. CDR3 length: 13 residues. With 5 bases clipped from V and 8 bases from J, the junction kept 6 bases outside the gene matches. CDR1 and CDR2 from the germline V gene are SGHTA and FQGTGA.

V usage is TRBV4-1 and J usage is TRBJ2-2; no reliable D call. Trimming took 1 base from V and 1 from J, leaving 10 bases between them. CDR3 length: 16 amino acids. CDR1 and CDR2 (germline): MGHRA, YSYEKL. CDR3 coding DNA: TGCGCCAGCAGCCAAGGACCAGGCCAGAACACCGGGGAGCTGTTTTTT. It specifies CASSQGPGQNTGELFF.

The chain couples TRBV4-1 to TRBJ1-3, with D maybe TRBD1 (6 bases). The CDR3 spans 17 residues. Germline loops: CDR1 MGHRA, CDR2 YSYEKL. Trimming cost V 1 base and J 1 base, with 14 bases left between them. CDR3 in DNA: TGCGCCAGCAGCCAAGGGGGGGCCTCGGGATCTGGAAACACCATATATTTT. Protein sequence: CASSQGGASGSGNTIYF.

About this clone: One junction end disagrees with the germline gene, perhaps due to a read error. The identical CDR3 is also encoded by other nucleotide sequences in the sample. This sequence joins TRBV5-5 and TRBJ1-1; possible D gene TRBD1, 5 bases. Germline lookup yields CDR1 SGHKS and CDR2 YYEKEE (reference sequence). The CDR3 is made up of 15 amino acids. CDR3 protein: CASSASGDGNTEAFF. The CDR3 nucleotides read TGCGCCAGCAGCGCAAGCGGGGACGGTAACACTGAAGCTTTCTTT.

Within the sample, this clone is hyperexpanded. The DNA for the CDR3 is TGTGCCACCGGACCGAATCAAGAGACCCAGTACTTC. Amino acid sequence: CATGPNQETQYF. This sequence joins TRBV15 and TRBJ2-5; D is unresolved. The CDR3 has 12 amino acids. V gave up 8 bases and J gave up 2 bases, with 9 bases separating them. Germline CDR1 LNHNV, CDR2 YYDKDF (reference sequence).

This chain connects TRBV28 to TRBJ1-5; D unclear. CDR3 length equals 14 residues. The germline V gene encodes CDR1 MDHEN and CDR2 SYDVKM. V shed 2 bases and J shed 8 bases, with 13 bases lying between them. Here the CDR3 DNA reads TGTGCCAGCAGTTTACTGCGGGCCGGGGAGCCCCAGCATTTT. Translated, it gives CASSLLRAGEPQHF.

The J gene is TRBJ1-2, the V gene TRBV29-1, with D perhaps TRBD1 (6 bases). Germline assignment: CDR1 SQVTM and CDR2 ANQGSEA. The CDR3 is made up of 13 amino acids. The V gene lost 7 bases and the J gene lost 7 bases, with 19 bases spanning the gap. CDR3 sequence (DNA): TGCAGCGGCCTCGGGACACATGAGGGTGGCTACACCTTC. Translated, it gives CSGLGTHEGGYTF.

This chain joins TRBV27 and TRBJ2-7, with D perhaps being TRBD1 or TRBD2 (6 bases each). V lost 8 bases, J lost 5 bases, and 19 bases lay in between. Germline V gene data show CDR1 as MNHEY and CDR2 as SMNVEV (reference sequence). This CDR3 comprises 14 residues. The CDR3 loop reads CASSQGGTLHEQYF. For the CDR3, the DNA is TGTGCCAGCTCCCAAGGAGGGACACTCCACGAGCAGTACTTC.

CDR3: CASSLASGVYQETQYF. The CDR3 DNA is TGCGCCAGCAGCTTGGCTAGCGGAGTGTACCAAGAGACCCAGTACTTC. This chain uses TRBV5-1 with TRBJ2-5, with 7 bases identical to TRBD2. With 0 bases clipped from V and 0 bases from J, the junction kept 5 bases outside the gene matches. Germline V gene data show CDR1 as SGHRS and CDR2 as YFSETQ. The CDR3 length is 16 residues.

A few counts support this clone. The rearrangement joins TRBV19 to TRBJ1-4; D call uncertain. The V gene lost 3 bases and the J gene lost 6 bases, with 11 bases spanning the gap. Germline CDR1 reads LNHDA; CDR2 reads SQIVND (reference sequence). This CDR3 contains 14 residues. The chain's CDR3 is CASSIGVEDEKLFF. The CDR3 bases are TGTGCCAGTAGTATCGGGGTGGAAGATGAAAAACTGTTTTTT.

J is TRBJ1-1 and V is TRBV7-6; D unclear. Trimming cost V 2 bases and J 0 bases, with 10 bases left between them. There are 15 residues in the CDR3. Germline V gene lookup returns CDR1 SGHVS and CDR2 FNYEAQ. CDR3 coding DNA: TGTGCCAGCAGCTTAATCCCCGCTCTGAACACTGAAGCTTTCTTT. Protein: CASSLIPALNTEAFF.